These 10 T cell receptor beta chains share one sample of origin, sequenced in a study of T cells in Graves' hyperthyroidism and ophthalmopathy. What was amplified from RNA transcripts were TCR beta CDR3 regions. Primed by the HTBI set, a first-round RT-PCR was run on the TCR CDR3. Each CDR3 protein is one row after TCRdb ran MiXCR on the multiplex PCR reads. The sample holds about 270,000 distinct CDR3 sequences, about 25% seen once. The source material was blood. The receptors shown here come from a man aged 40-50 years with Graves' hyperthyroidism that later progressed to Graves' ophthalmopathy.

This chain joins TRBV11-2 and TRBJ2-5; 9 bases are shared with TRBD1. Germline trimming cut 3 bases from V and 3 bases from J; bases unmatched to any gene: 8. Germline CDR1 is SGHAT and CDR2 is FQNNGV. The CDR3 extends over 16 amino acids. The CDR3, as DNA: TGTGCCAGCAGCTTCTACCGGGACAGGGAGGAAGAGACCCAGTACTTC. Encoded protein: CASSFYRDREEETQYF.

Ten or more counts support this clonotype. The genes are TRBV5-1 and TRBJ1-6; D uncertain. CDR1 SGHRS and CDR2 YFSETQ come from the germline V gene. Deletions cut 0 bases from V and 8 bases from J, with 12 bases between. The CDR3 has 15 amino acids. The CDR3 here is CASSLEGRRDSPLHF. CDR3 coding DNA: TGCGCCAGCAGCTTGGAGGGCCGCCGGGATTCACCCCTCCACTTT.

The rearrangement uses TRBV28 and TRBJ2-2; 8 bases map to TRBD2. In germline, CDR1 is MDHEN, CDR2 SYDVKM. V was pared by 2 bases and J by 7 bases, with 6 bases of the junction left unmatched. CDR3 length: 15 amino acids. The CDR3 bases are TGTGCCAGCAGTTTAGCGGGAGGTGGCAGCGGGGAGCTGTTTTTT. Translated, it gives CASSLAGGGSGELFF. Based on the CDR3 plus reference TRBV28 and TRBJ2-2, the full variable domain is DVKVTQSSRYLVKRTGEKVFLECVQDMDHENMFWYRQDPGLGLRLIYFSYDVKMKEKGDIPEGYSVSREKKERFSLILESASTNQTSMYLCASSLAGGGSGELFFGEGSRLTVL.

This clonotype has a count of ten or more. The rearrangement uses TRBV12-3 or TRBV12-4 and TRBJ2-2; possibly TRBD1 for D (6 bases). This CDR3 comprises 14 residues. Trimming removed 5 bases at V and 2 bases at J, with 9 bases between. Written as DNA, the CDR3 is TGTGCCAGCAGTCGGACAGCTAACACCGGGGAGCTGTTTTTT. This encodes CASSRTANTGELFF.

This clonotype was seen many times. The genes are TRBV6-5 and TRBJ2-2; TRBD2 aligns across 9 bases. The CDR3 consists of 18 residues. The V gene end was trimmed by 7 bases and the J gene end by 0 bases; junction bases not matched to a gene: 12. The germline CDR1 and CDR2 sequences are MNHEY and SVGAGI. The CDR3 DNA reads as TGTGCCAGCACCGTACGGAGTAGCGGGAGACCGAACACCGGGGAGCTGTTTTTT. Protein sequence: CASTVRSSGRPNTGELFF.

This clonotype occurred many times. The conserved closing phenylalanine or tryptophan is absent in this CDR3, likely reflecting a read error. The V call is TRBV20-1, the J call TRBJ1-2; 8 positions agree with TRBD1. V shed 7 bases, J shed 8 bases, and the junction held 9 bases outside the gene matches. This CDR3 is built from 12 residues. Germline values: CDR1 DFQATT, CDR2 SNEGSKA (reference sequence). CDR3 amino acids: CSVKRTGQGYTL. CDR3 coding DNA: TGCAGTGTGAAAAGGACAGGGCAAGGCTACACCCTC.

V is TRBV20-1 and J is TRBJ2-2; no firm D call. This CDR3 contains 14 residues. Germline V lookup: CDR1 DFQATT, CDR2 SNEGSKA (reference sequence). Trimming cost V 3 bases and J 0 bases, with 8 bases left between them. CDR3 DNA sequence: TGCAGTGCTAGTGTCCAGGCGAACACCGGGGAGCTGTTTTTT. Amino acid sequence: CSASVQANTGELFF.

The chain links TRBV6-1 to TRBJ1-2; no firm D call. The CDR3 is made up of 12 amino acids. V lost 4 bases and J lost 8, with 11 bases in between. Germline CDR1 MNHNS, CDR2 SASEGT. DNA for the CDR3: TGTGCCAGCAGTGCGGACCGCTACGGCTACACCTTC. Amino acid sequence: CASSADRYGYTF.

This clonotype was observed many times. The chain couples TRBV7-9 to TRBJ2-5; perhaps D is TRBD1 or TRBD2 (5 bases each). V was cut by 5 bases and J by 9 bases, with 16 bases left in between. The germline gives CDR1 SEHNR, CDR2 FQNEAQ (reference sequence). The CDR3 covers 13 residues. CDR3 bases: TGTGCCAGCAGCCCTATGGGGGATTCGGCCCAGTACTTC. Its protein is CASSPMGDSAQYF.

This clonotype came up many times. The CDR3 sequence is CASSYGTGYEQYF. The CDR3 nucleotides are TGTGCCAGCAGTTACGGGACAGGCTACGAGCAGTACTTC. The chain is built from TRBV6-5 and TRBJ2-7; 8 bases align to TRBD1. There are 13 residues in the CDR3. The germline CDR1 and CDR2 sequences are MNHEY and SVGAGI. J lost 3 bases, V lost 2 bases, and 0 bases had no gene match.